There are a few counts of the clone carrying this T cell receptor beta chain. The authors' processing: For nucleated cells, counts were estimated from reference gene primer amplification. Profiling relied on immunoSEQ multiplex PCR, and the TCRdb table lists in-frame clones only, not all of them. V, J and clone size are those of that table, while D and trimming were read from the DNA. The data show 150,000 to 200,000 clones, with 84% seen just once and approximately 18% held by the top ten. Germline V gene lookup returns CDR1 SEHNR and CDR2 FQNEAQ (reference sequence). The CDR3 has 16 residues. With 5 bases removed from V and 0 bases from J, the gap between germline ends came to 14 bases. This entry comes from a study of blood T cell repertoires in COVID-19. Turning to the study itself: T cells, B-cell-depleted T cells, or PBMCs supplied cDNA or gDNA.

This chain uses TRBV7-9 with TRBJ1-3; tentative D call: TRBD1 (5 bases). The TCR comes from a woman over 75 with acute or convalescent COVID-19. Sequenced material: peripheral blood. CDR3 nucleotide sequence: TGTGCCAGCAGCGCTAGGGCCGACAGCTCTGGAAACACCATATATTTT. Protein sequence: CASSARADSSGNTIYF.